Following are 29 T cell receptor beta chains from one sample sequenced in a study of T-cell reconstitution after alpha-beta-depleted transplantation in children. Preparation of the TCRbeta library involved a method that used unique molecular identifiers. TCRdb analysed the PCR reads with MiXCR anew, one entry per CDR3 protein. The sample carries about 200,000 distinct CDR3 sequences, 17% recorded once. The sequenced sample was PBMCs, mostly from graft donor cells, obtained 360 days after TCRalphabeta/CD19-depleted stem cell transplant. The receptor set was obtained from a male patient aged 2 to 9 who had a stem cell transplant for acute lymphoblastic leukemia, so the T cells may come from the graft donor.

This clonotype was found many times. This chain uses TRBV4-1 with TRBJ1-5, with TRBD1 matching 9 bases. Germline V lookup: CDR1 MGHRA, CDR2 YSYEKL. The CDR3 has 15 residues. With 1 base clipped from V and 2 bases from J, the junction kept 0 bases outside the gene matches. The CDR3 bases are TGCGCCAGCAGCCAAGGACAGGGGGGCAATCAGCCCCAGCATTTT. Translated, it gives CASSQGQGGNQPQHF.

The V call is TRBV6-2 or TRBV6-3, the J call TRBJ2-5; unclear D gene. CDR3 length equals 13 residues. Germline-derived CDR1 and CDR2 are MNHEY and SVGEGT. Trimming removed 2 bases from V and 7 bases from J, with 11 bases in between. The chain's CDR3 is CASSYTGVRTQYF. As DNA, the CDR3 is TGTGCCAGCAGTTACACTGGGGTCAGGACCCAGTACTTC.

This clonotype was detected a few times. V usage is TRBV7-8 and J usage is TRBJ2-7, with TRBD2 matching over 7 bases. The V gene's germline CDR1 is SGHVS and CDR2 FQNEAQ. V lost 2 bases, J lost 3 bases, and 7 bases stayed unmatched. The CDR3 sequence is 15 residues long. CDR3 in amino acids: CASSLTTAGVYEQYF. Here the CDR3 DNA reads TGTGCCAGCAGCTTAACGACCGCGGGGGTCTACGAGCAGTACTTC.

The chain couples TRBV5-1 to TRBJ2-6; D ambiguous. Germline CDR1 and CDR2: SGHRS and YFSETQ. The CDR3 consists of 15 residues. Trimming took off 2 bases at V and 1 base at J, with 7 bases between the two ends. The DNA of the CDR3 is TGCGCCAGCAGCTTCAGGATGTCTGGGGCCAACGTCCTGACTTTC. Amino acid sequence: CASSFRMSGANVLTF.

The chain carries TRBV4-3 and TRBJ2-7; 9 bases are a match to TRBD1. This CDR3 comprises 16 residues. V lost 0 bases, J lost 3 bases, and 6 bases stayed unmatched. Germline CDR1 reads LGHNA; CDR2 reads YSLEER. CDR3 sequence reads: CASSQDGGTGLYEQYF. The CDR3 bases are TGCGCCAGCAGCCAAGATGGGGGGACAGGGCTCTACGAGCAGTACTTC.

CDR3: CASRRKTQGEQYF. DNA of the CDR3: TGTGCCAGCAGACGAAAGACCCAGGGCGAGCAGTACTTC. The chain couples TRBV7-9 to TRBJ2-7; D may be TRBD1 (5 bases). The length of the CDR3 is 13 residues. The germline gives CDR1 SEHNR, CDR2 FQNEAQ (reference sequence). Between the trimmed V and J ends, which lost 6 bases and 6 bases, there was a span of 15 bases.

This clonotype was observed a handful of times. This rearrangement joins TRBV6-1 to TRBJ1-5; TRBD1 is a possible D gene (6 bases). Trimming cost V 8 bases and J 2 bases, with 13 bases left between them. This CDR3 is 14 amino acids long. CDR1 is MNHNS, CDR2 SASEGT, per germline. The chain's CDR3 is CASADSEGNQPQHF. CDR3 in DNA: TGTGCCAGCGCGGACAGCGAAGGCAATCAGCCCCAGCATTTT.

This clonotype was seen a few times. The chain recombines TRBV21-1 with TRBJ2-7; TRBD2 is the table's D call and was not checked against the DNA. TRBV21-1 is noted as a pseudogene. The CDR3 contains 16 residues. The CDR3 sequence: CASSWEAGEPSYEQYF. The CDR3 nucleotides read TGTGCCAGCAGCTGGGAAGCAGGAGAACCCTCCTACGAGCAGTACTTC.

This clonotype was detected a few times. DNA of the CDR3: TGTGCCAGCAGCGCACAAGATCAACGATTCTATGGCTACACCTTC. It translates to CASSAQDQRFYGYTF. The chain joins TRBV6-5 to TRBJ1-2; D gene ambiguous. The germline V gene has CDR1 MNHEY and CDR2 SVGAGI. Trimming pared 6 bases from V and 4 bases from J, leaving 18 bases between. This CDR3 is built from 15 residues.

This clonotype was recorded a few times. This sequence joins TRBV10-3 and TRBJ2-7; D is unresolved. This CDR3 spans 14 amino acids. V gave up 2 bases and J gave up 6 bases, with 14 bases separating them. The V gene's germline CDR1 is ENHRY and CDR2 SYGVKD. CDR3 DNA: TGTGCCATCAGTGAGATTGGCGGCTTCCCCGAGCAGTACTTC. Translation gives CAISEIGGFPEQYF.

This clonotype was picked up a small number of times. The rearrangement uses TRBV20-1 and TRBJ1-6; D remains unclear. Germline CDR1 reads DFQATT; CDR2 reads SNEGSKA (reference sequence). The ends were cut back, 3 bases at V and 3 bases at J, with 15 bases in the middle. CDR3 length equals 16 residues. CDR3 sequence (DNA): TGCAGTGCTAGGGATGCAGTGGGGTACTATAATTCACCCCTCCACTTT. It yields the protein CSARDAVGYYNSPLHF.

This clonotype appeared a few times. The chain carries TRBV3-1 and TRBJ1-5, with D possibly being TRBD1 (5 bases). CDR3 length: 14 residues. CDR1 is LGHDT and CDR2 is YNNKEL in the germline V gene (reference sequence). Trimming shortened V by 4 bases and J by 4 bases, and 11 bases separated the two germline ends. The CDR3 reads CASSRRDSNQPQHF. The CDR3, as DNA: TGTGCCAGCAGCCGGCGCGACAGTAATCAGCCCCAGCATTTT.

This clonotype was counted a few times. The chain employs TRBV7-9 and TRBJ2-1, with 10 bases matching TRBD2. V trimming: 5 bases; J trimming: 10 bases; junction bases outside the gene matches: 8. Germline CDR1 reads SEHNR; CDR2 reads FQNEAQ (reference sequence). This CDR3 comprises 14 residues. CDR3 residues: CASSPSLAGGEQFF. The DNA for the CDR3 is TGTGCCAGCAGCCCTAGTTTAGCGGGGGGAGAGCAGTTCTTC.

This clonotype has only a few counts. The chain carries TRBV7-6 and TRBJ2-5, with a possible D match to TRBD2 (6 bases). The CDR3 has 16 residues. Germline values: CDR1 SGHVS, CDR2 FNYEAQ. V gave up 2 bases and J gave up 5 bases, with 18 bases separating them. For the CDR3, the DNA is TGTGCCAGCAGCTTATTCTTTTGGTCGGGGGTCGAGACCCAGTACTTC. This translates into CASSLFFWSGVETQYF.

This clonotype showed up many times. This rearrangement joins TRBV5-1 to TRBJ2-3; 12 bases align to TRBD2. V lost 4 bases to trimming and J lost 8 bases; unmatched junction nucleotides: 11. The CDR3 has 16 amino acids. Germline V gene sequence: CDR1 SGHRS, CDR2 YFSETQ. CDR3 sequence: CASSRGLAGPLGTQYF. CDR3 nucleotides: TGCGCCAGCAGCCGTGGACTAGCGGGGCCGTTGGGTACGCAGTATTTT.

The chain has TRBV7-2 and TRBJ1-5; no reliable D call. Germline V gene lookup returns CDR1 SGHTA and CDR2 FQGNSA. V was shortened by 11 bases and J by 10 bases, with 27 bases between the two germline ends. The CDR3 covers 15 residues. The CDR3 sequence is CASGSSAGSEHPQHF. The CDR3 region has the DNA TGTGCCTCCGGTTCCTCGGCAGGCTCAGAACACCCCCAGCATTTT.

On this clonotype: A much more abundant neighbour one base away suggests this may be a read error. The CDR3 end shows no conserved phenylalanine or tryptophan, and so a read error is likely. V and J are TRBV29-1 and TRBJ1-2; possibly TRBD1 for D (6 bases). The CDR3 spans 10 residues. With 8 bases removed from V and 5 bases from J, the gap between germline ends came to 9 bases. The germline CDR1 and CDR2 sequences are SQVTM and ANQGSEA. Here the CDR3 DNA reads TGCAGCCCTGGACAGTATGGCTACACCTAC. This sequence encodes CSPGQYGYTY.

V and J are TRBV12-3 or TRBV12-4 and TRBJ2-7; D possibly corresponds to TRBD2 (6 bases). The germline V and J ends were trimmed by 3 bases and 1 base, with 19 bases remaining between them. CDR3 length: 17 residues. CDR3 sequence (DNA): TGTGCCAGCAGTTTTATGGCGGGGAAGGCGGGGTCCTACGAGCAGTACTTC. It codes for CASSFMAGKAGSYEQYF.

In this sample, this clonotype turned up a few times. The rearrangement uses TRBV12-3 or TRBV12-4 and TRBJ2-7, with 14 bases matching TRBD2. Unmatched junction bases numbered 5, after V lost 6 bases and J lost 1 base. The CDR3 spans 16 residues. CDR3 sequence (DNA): TGTGCCAGCAGCGTAGGACTAGCGGGGGGATCCTACGAGCAGTACTTC. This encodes CASSVGLAGGSYEQYF.

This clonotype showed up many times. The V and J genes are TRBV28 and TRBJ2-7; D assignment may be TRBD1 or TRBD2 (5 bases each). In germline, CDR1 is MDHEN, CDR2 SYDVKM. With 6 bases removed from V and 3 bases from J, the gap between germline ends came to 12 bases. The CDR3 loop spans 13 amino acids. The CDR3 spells CASRPGPNYEQYF. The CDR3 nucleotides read TGTGCCAGCAGACCGGGACCAAACTACGAGCAGTACTTC.

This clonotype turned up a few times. CDR3 bases: TGCAGCGTTGTGGCCCTGCGGACACCGGATGGCACAGATACGCAGTATTTT. This sequence encodes CSVVALRTPDGTDTQYF. V usage is TRBV29-1 and J usage is TRBJ2-3; D might be TRBD1 (5 bases). The CDR3 runs 17 residues. CDR1 and CDR2 (germline): SQVTM, ANQGSEA. Deletions cut 4 bases from V and 1 base from J, with 21 bases between.

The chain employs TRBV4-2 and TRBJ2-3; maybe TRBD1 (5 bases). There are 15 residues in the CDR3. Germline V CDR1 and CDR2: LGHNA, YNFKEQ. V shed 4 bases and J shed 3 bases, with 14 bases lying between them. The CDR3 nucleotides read TGTGCCAGCAGCCCACAGGACGAGTTGACAGATACGCAGTATTTT. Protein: CASSPQDELTDTQYF.

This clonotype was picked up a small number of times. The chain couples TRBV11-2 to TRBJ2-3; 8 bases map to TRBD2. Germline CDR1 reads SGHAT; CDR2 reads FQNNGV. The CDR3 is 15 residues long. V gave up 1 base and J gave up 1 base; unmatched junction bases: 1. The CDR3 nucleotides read TGTGCCAGCAGCTTAGTGCGGGAGGGCACAGATACGCAGTATTTT. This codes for CASSLVREGTDTQYF. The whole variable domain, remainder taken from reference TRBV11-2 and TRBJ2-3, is EAGVAQSPRYKIIEKRQSVAFWCNPISGHATLYWYQQILGQGPKLLIQFQNNGVVDDSQLPKDRFSAERLKGVDSTLKIQPAKLEDSAVYLCASSLVREGTDTQYFGPGTRLTVL.

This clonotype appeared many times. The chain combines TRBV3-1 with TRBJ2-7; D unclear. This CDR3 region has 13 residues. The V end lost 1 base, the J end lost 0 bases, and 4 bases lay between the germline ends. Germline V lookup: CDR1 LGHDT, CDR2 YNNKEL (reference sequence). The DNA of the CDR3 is TGTGCCAGCAGCCAAGGGACCTCCTACGAGCAGTACTTC. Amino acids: CASSQGTSYEQYF.

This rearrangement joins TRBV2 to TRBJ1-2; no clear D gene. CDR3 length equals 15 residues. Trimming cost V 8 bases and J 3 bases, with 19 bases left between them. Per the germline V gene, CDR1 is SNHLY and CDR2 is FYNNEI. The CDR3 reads CASYPELTPYYGYTF. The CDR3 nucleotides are TGTGCCAGCTATCCCGAATTGACCCCATACTATGGCTACACCTTC. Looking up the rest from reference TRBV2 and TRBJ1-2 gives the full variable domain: EPEVTQTPSHQVTQMGQEVILRCVPISNHLYFYWYRQILGQKVEFLVSFYNNEISEKSEIFDDQFSVERPDGSNFTLKIRSTKLEDSAMYFCASYPELTPYYGYTFGSGTRLTVV.

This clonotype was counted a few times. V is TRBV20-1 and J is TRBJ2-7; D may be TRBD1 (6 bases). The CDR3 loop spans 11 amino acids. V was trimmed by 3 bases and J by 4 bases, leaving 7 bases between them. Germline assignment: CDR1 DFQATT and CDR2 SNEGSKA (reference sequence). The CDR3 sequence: CSASRGYEQYF. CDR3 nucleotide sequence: TGCAGTGCTAGCAGGGGATACGAGCAGTACTTC.

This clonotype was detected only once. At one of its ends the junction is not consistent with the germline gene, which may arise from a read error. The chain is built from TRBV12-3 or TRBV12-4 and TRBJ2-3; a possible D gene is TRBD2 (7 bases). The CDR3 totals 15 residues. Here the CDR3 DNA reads TGTACCAGCAGTTTAGAGGGAGGGGGGGGAGATACGCAGTATTTT. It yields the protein CTSSLEGGGGDTQYF.

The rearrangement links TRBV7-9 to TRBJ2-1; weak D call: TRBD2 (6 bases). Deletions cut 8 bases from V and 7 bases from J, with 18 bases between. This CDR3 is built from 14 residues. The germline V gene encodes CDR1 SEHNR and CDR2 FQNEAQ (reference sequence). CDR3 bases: TGTGCCAGCGAGAAGGGCGGGATCGGTAATGAGCAGTTCTTC. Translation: CASEKGGIGNEQFF.

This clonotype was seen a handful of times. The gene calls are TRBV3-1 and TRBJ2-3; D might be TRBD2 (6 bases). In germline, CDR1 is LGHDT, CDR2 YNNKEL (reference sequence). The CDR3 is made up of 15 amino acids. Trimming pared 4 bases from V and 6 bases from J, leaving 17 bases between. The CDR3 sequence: CASSLLAPGRDTQYF. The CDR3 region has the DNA TGTGCCAGCAGCCTTCTAGCGCCGGGCAGGGATACGCAGTATTTT.